This T cell receptor beta chain appears in the sequencing data of a study of cytomegalovirus exposure and HLA in healthy donors listed by TCRdb under 2017. Study-wide context: According to an earlier analysis of several hundred of the donors, about 170 million T cells yielded roughly 100 million unique TCR beta sequences and about 300 Gb of sequence data. An early release that covered some 640 HLA-typed donors contained around 300 gigabases of sequencing data and 75 million to 100 million unique TCR sequences. Of the roughly 400 genotyped donors, less than 90% were placed in the genetic ancestry cluster associated with self-reported Caucasian donors. The study was designed to test whether signatures of past pathogen exposure could be identified by cataloging public T cell receptors. The T cell repertoires of 666 subjects were profiled by immunosequencing and related to cytomegalovirus serostatus. A separate validation cohort of over a hundred different subjects was used in addition to the roughly 670-subject first cohort. The study combined high-throughput TCR immunosequencing, statistical association of individual TCRs with disease status, and machine learning to predict cytomegalovirus infection status. A later analysis re-analyzed previously published TCR beta repertoires from 500 to 700 donors and added high-resolution HLA genotyping to study TCR occurrence patterns. Rather than drawing on any new phenotypic data, the later analysis identified candidate immune exposures from TCR beta sequences and the way those sequences occurred across donors. An earlier analysis of roughly 600 of the donors used high-throughput TCR beta sequencing to judge whether each TCR beta V gene segment behaved as functional or pseudogenic. Alongside the repertoire data, information on donor age, sex, ethnicity and CMV serostatus was compiled. In a later genetic analysis, genome-wide SNP genotypes for 398 of the 666 donors were used, and that subset was treated as a discovery cohort. Every discovery cohort repertoire had been produced on one sequencing platform. Class I and class II HLA loci were covered by the typing at four-digit resolution. The number of typed donors differed by locus: about 629-630 for A, B, C, DRB1 and DQB1; 500 to 550 for DQA1; approximately 600 for DPA1; and about 450 for DPB1. About five DR-DQ haplotypes were treated as single units for association and clustering because of strong linkage in the cohort. Among some 410 genotyped donors of the cohort, an average of approximately 240,000 unique TCR beta nucleotide sequences were sequenced per donor, around 18% of them non-productive. Here is what the overall study found, with its caveats: The study listed 170 or so TCR beta chains as associated with cytomegalovirus. A later genetic analysis associated a missense DCLRE1C variant with V-gene and J-gene trimming of TCR beta chains, and an independent cohort replicated the association. According to a later analysis, parvovirus B19, influenza, CMV and Epstein-Barr virus appeared linked to several top co-occurrence clusters. The authors suggested that the approach could potentially be generalized to other disease states and immunological phenotypes. Across donors, most TCR sequences were observed very rarely, whereas some public TCRs were present in many individuals. Linkage disequilibrium might explain the correlated functional status among segregating V segments, but an unknown experimental factor could not be excluded. In a later analysis, most CMV-associated TCR beta chains were found to appear HLA-restricted, with HLA associations seemingly driven largely by CMV exposure. In an earlier analysis of approximately 590 of the donors, most TCR beta V segments were observed in productive rearrangements about 87% or about 30% of the time, broadly matching IMGT annotations. According to a later genetic analysis, donors in an Asian-associated ancestry cluster had fewer N-insertions in productive TCRs than the approximately 690-donor mean. Assigning TCR associations to individual alleles was difficult when HLA alleles, especially DR and DQ, strongly co-occurred. A cluster of highly shared sequence variants was judged likely to be a technical artifact of the sequencing pipeline. This cohort had only TCR beta chains sequenced, and the lack of alpha or paired-chain data limited which features could be detected. In a later analysis, around 17,000 TCR beta sequences were associated with specific HLA alleles at a false discovery rate of 0.05. For the cohort, immune exposure information was limited to CMV serostatus. According to a later analysis, TCR association rates differed among HLA loci, with DRB1 alleles showing the most associated TCRs and HLA-C alleles showing the fewest. Because HLA typing was missing for some donors at each locus, association tests included only the typed subset. In both the original and validation cohorts, the classifier was reported to diagnose cytomegalovirus status with high specificity and sensitivity. Some IMGT-functional V segments, including TRBV6-2 and TRBV6-3, could not be distinguished by the 87-base-pair reads and were therefore excluded. A few of the identified cytomegalovirus-associated TCR beta chains were confirmed in vitro to be specific for cytomegalovirus antigens. The presence/absence analyses assumed that sequencing depth was roughly uniform across donors, and that assumption may not be true. The earlier analysis of about 600 of the donors excluded some 15 rarely observed V segments, including chromosome 9 orphons, because counts were too low. A further reported finding was that TCR beta sequences accurately predicted the HLA-A and HLA-B alleles for most subjects in the first cohort. Compared with equally common non-associated chains, HLA-associated TCR beta chains in a later analysis were more clonally expanded and had lower generation probabilities.

Trimming takes 4 bases off V and 5 bases off J; junction bases not matched to a gene: 6. The germline V gene yields SGHRS for CDR1 and YFSETQ for CDR2. The CDR3 covers 15 residues, taking in both the cysteine and the phenylalanine. Of all the DNA, just the CDR3 is kept, 45 bases in frame from base 1. Details on this clone: The target of this receptor is not known. Base qualities are not at hand, and no much larger clone is one base apart.

The cohort was made up of hundreds of healthy bone marrow donors. At the time of sampling, every cohort member was nominally healthy, though immune exposures that went unrecorded were likely present. The donor tested CMV seropositive and was one of the 289 seropositive cohort members. Every donor gave a peripheral blood sample, and the peripheral blood mononuclear cells from that sample were used for TCR beta sequencing. The Qiagen DNeasy Blood Extraction Kit was used to extract genomic DNA from the blood cell samples. The method was the immunoSEQ multiplex PCR assay. For the multiplex PCR, a mixture combining 60 forward primers for TCR Vbeta segments and 13 reverse primers for TCR Jbeta segments was used. The CDR3 region of rearranged TCR beta genes was amplified from genomic DNA by a multiplex PCR assay. On the Illumina HiSeq System, the amplified TCR beta libraries were sequenced as 87-base-pair reads. The original methods were these. A later analysis tallied 80 million to 95 million unique TCR beta chains across the 666 repertoires, and around 12 million of those chains were shared by two or more donors. Raw reads were error-corrected and collapsed into unique sequences with a nearest-neighbor algorithm that merged closely related sequences to remove PCR and sequencing errors. Alignment of CDR3 sequences to IMGT reference sequences was used to assign V, D and J gene segments. Each retained sequence needed at least a six-nucleotide match to both a V gene segment and a J gene segment. Rearrangements were classified as productive when the CDR3 lacked stop codons and remained in frame with V and J, and all other rearrangements were classified as non-productive. Following IMGT convention, CDR3 was defined as the stretch from the second conserved V-encoded cysteine to the conserved J-encoded phenylalanine. Sequences without an unambiguous match to a single V gene segment were excluded from the earlier analysis of 500 to 700 of the donors. In an earlier analysis of several hundred of the donors, V segments were called functional above 56.7% productive rearrangements and were called segregating when the between-donor standard deviation exceeded 5%. A statistical classification framework was built to diagnose cytomegalovirus status from the catalog of TCR beta chain sequences. In a later analysis, TCR nucleotide sequences were compared against IMGT/GENE-DB human TR gene sequences so that V and J genes could be assigned. In a later analysis, CDR3 sequences and most-parsimonious VDJ recombination scenarios were assigned using the TCRdist pipeline. In a later analysis, every TCR beta chain was defined by the combination of its CDR3 amino acid sequence and its V-gene family, and reads without a unique V-gene family were dropped. As a way to deal with suspected cross-contamination and a sequencing artifact, a later analysis dropped 640 or so nucleotide sequences that were highly shared and had low generation probability. In a later analysis, a clonal expansion index for each public chain was calculated from normalized within-repertoire ranks of inferred template counts. Generation probabilities in a later analysis came from a VDJ recombination model fitted to out-of-frame rearrangements, and those results were checked against IGoR. A later analysis scored TCR-TCR, TCR-HLA and TCR-CMV co-occurrence with hypergeometric tests, applying a repertoire-size bias correction to TCR pairs. A later analysis estimated false discovery rates by permuting HLA or CMV assignments 20 times. In a later analysis, co-occurring TCRs were grouped with DBSCAN, and TCRdist sequence similarity was added when clustering was performed within HLA-allele-positive subsets. Repertoires with fewer than 30,000 or more than 120,000 public chains were left out of co-occurrence clustering, as were a handful of repertoires with anomalous nucleotide sharing. The clones in this table, taken by TCRdb from immuneACCESS, are in-frame only. Not every clone is retained; where verified, under half of the shortfall comes from an unresolved V gene, and the cause of the rest is unknown. Clonal size and the V and J genes are those of that table, whereas D and trimming came from the DNA. In all, the sample holds 200,000 or so clones, and about 81% of those were seen once. The leading ten clones occupy approximately 2% of the sample.

The TCR comes from a woman aged 18-29 years in good health and CMV-seropositive. Sequencing was performed on PBMCs. The chain links TRBV5-1 with TRBJ2-5, and 12 junctional nucleotides match TRBD2. The CDR3 amino acid sequence is: CASSVGTSGLETQYF. The sequence in DNA is TGCGCCAGCAGCGTAGGGACTAGCGGGCTTGAGACCCAGTACTTC.